A selection of T cell receptor beta chains follows, all from one sample in a study of cytomegalovirus exposure and HLA in healthy donors. Assay used: immunoSEQ multiplex PCR; TCRdb lists only in-frame clones, some missing. The sample holds 70,000 to 90,000 clones, more than 55% seen once. Sequenced: PBMCs. These receptors were taken from a man between 60 and 70 years old in good health and CMV-seropositive. Each CDR3 is given with its conserved first and last residue. A D gene is named only where the DNA matches it firmly. A clone size is listed for some rows: how often the clone was seen (once, few, many), or a class if it is expanded.

d_call j_call clone_size v_call cdr3_nt cdr3_aa
. TRBJ1-2 . TRBV6-5 TGTGCCAGCAGTGCGACAGATTCCTATGGCTACACCTTC CASSATDSYGYTF
. TRBJ2-1 . TRBV9 TGTGCCAGCAGCGTAGGTGGGAGCTCTGCCTACAATGAGCAGTTCTTC CASSVGGSSAYNEQFF
. TRBJ1-1 few TRBV6-1 TGTGCCAGCGGGCGAGACAGGCCGTCGGAAGCTTTCTTT CASGRDRPSEAFF
TRBD1 TRBJ1-1 . TRBV18 TGTGCCAGCTCACTCGGACAGGGGCACACTGAAGCTTTCTTT CASSLGQGHTEAFF
. TRBJ1-4 once TRBV7-9 TGTGCCAGCAGCTCCCTTTGGGGGGCAACTAATGAAAAACTGTTTTTT CASSSLWGATNEKLFF
TRBD1 TRBJ1-1 . TRBV13 TGTGCCAGCAGCTTGGACAGGGGGCGGAACACTGAAGCTTTCTTT CASSLDRGRNTEAFF
TRBD2 TRBJ2-1 . TRBV19 TGTGCCAGTACAGGACTAGCGGGAGGCTACAATGAGCAGTTCTTC CASTGLAGGYNEQFF
. TRBJ2-3 . TRBV5-4 TGTGCCAGCAGCTCGCCGGAGGGGAGTACGCAGTATTTT CASSSPEGSTQYF
TRBD1 TRBJ2-7 . TRBV10-3 TGTGCCATCAGTGATATCCAGGGGGCGGAGCAGTACTTC CAISDIQGAEQYF
. TRBJ2-2 few TRBV18 TGTGCCAGCTCATGGGCGGGGCTGTCGAACACCGGGGAGCTGTTTTTT CASSWAGLSNTGELFF
TRBD1 TRBJ1-4 . TRBV5-1 TGCGCCAGCAGCTTGGGAGGGGACAGGGGTGAAAAACTGTTTTTT CASSLGGDRGEKLFF
TRBD2 TRBJ2-4 . TRBV29-1 TGCAGCGGGGGCCTAGCGGGAGGCCAAAACATTCAGTACTTC CSGGLAGGQNIQYF
TRBD1 TRBJ1-1 . TRBV6-6 TGTGCCAGCAGGGACAGGCCCTACTCAAACACTGAAGCTTTCTTT CASRDRPYSNTEAFF
. TRBJ1-4 . TRBV27 TGTGCCAGCAGTTCTTATTCTACAGGAAGCGAAAAACTGTTTTTT CASSSYSTGSEKLFF
. TRBJ1-4 . TRBV7-9 TGTGCCAGCAGCTCCCAGCGGGAAGGAAACTATGAAAAACTGTTTTTT CASSSQREGNYEKLFF
TRBD2 TRBJ2-7 few TRBV16 TGTGCCAGCAGCCAATGGGAGACTAGCGGTTTCGAGCAGTACTTC CASSQWETSGFEQYF
. TRBJ2-7 few TRBV7-2 TGTGCCAGCAGCCCCGGATGGGGGCTTTTCGCCTACGAGCAGTACTTC CASSPGWGLFAYEQYF
TRBD2 TRBJ2-1 once TRBV19 TGTGCCAGTAGTCCCCTTGGGAGCGGGGGGGCGCGGGAGCAGTTCTTC CASSPLGSGGAREQFF
. TRBJ2-1 . TRBV6-5 TGTGCCAGCAGTTCCGGGACAAACTCCTACAATGAGCAGTTCTTC CASSSGTNSYNEQFF
. TRBJ2-7 . TRBV25-1 TGTGCCAGCAGTGAAGGGGCAGGCTACGAGCAGTACTTC CASSEGAGYEQYF
TRBD1 TRBJ1-4 . TRBV30 TGTGCCTGGAGTCCAGACAGGGGGCTCGGAAAACTGTTTTTT CAWSPDRGLGKLFF
. TRBJ1-5 . TRBV4-1 TGCGCCAGCAGCCCCTTTGGGGAGGGCTACAATCAGCCCCAGCATTTT CASSPFGEGYNQPQHF
. TRBJ1-1 . TRBV9 TGTGCCAGCAGCGTAGGAAGGGGCGCGCGGACTGAAGCTTTCTTT CASSVGRGARTEAFF
. TRBJ2-1 . TRBV5-4 TGTGCCAGCAGCTTAGGCGGTGGGAGCTCCTACAATGAGCAGTTCTTC CASSLGGGSSYNEQFF
TRBD2 TRBJ2-7 . TRBV10-2 TGCGCCAGCAGGCAACAGACTAGCGGGGGGTTCTACGAGCAGTACTTC CASRQQTSGGFYEQYF
TRBD1 TRBJ1-1 . TRBV13 TGTGCCAGCAGCTCAGACAGGGGTGAAGCTTTCTTT CASSSDRGEAFF
. TRBJ1-1 once TRBV27 TGTGCCAGCGGATACTTGGGGGGGGGCATGAACACTGAAGCTTTCTTT CASGYLGGGMNTEAFF